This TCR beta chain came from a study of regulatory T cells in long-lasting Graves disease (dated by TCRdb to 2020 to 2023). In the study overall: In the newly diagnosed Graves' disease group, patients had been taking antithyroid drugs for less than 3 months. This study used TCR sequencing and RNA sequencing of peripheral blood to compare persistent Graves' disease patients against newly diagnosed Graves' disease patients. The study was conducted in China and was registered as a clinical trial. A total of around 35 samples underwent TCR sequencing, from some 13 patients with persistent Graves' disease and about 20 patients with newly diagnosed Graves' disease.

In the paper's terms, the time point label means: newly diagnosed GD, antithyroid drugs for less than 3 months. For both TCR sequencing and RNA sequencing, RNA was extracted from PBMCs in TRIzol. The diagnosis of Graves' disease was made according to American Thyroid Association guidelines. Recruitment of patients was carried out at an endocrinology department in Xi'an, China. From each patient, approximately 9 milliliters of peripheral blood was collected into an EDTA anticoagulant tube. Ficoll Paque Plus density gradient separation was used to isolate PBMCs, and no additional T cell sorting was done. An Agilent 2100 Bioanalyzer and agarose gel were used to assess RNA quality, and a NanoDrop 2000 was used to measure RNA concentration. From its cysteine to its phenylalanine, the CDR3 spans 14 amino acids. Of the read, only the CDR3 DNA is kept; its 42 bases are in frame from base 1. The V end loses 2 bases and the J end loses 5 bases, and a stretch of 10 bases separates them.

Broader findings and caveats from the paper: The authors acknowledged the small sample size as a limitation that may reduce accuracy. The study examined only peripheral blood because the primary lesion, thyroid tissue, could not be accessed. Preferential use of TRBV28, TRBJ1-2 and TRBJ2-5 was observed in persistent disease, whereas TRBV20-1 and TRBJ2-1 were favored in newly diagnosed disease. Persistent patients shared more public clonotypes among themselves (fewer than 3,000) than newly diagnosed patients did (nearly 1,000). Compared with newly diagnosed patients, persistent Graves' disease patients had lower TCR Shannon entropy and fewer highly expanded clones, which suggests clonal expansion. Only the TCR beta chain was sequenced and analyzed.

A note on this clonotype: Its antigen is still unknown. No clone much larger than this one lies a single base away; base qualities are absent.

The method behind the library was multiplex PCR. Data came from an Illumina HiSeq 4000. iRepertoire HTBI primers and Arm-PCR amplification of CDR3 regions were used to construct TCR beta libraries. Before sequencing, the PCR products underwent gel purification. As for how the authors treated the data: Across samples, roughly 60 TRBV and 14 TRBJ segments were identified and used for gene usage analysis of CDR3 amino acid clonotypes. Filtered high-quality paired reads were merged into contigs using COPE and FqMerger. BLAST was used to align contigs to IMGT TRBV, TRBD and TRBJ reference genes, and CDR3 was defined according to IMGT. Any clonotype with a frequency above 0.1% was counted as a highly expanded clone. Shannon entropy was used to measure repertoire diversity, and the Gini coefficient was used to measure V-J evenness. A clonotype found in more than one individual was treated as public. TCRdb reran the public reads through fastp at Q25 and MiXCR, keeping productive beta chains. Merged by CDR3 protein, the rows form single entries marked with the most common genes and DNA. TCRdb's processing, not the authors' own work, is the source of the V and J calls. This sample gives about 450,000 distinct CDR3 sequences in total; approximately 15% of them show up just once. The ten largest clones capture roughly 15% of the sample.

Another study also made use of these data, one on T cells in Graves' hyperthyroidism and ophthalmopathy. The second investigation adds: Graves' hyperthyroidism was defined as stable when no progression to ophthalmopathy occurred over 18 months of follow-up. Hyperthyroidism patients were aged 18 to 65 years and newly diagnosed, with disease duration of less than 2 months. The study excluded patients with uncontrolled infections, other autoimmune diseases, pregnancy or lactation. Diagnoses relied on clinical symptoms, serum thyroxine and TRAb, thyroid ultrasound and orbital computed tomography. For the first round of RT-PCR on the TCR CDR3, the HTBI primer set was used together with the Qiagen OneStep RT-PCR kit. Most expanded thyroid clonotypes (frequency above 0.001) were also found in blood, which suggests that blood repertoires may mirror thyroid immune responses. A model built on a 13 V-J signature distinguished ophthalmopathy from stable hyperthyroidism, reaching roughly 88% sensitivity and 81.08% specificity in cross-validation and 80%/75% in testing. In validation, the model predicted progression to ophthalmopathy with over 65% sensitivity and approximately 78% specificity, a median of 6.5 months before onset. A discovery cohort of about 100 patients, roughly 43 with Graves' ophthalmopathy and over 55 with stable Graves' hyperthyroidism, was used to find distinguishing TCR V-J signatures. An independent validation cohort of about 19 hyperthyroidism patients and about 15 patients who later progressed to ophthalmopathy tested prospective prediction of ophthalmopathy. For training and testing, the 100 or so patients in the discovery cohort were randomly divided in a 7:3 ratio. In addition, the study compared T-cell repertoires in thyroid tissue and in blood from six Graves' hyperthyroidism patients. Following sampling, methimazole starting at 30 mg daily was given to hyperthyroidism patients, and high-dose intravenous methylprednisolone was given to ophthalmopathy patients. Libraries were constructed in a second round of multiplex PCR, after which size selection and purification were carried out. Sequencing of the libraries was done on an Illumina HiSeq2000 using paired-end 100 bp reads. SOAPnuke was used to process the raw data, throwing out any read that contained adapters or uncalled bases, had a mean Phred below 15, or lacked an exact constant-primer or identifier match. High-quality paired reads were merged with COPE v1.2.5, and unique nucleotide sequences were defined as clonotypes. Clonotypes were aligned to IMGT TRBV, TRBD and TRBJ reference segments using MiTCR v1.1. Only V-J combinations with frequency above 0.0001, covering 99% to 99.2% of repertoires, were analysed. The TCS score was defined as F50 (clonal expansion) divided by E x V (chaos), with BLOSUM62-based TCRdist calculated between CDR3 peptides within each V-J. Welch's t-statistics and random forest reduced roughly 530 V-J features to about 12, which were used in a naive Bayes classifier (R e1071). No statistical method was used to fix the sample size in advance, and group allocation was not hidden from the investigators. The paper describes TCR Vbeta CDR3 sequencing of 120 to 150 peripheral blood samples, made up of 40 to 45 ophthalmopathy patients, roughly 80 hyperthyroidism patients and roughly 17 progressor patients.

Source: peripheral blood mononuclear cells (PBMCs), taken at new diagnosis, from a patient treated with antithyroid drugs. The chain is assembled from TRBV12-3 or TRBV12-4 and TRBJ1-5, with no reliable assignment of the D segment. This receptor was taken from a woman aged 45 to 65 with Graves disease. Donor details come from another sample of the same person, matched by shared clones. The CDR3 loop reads CASSLMGPDQPQHF. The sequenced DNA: TGTGCCAGCAGTTTAATGGGTCCCGATCAGCCCCAGCATTTT.